This entry lists 29 T cell receptor beta chains sequenced from one sample in a study of metastatic and nonmetastatic thyroid tumors. Using MiXCR, TCRdb reanalyzed the PCR reads. The sample carries 30,000 to 40,000 clones, approximately 40% recorded once. Ahead of thyroid surgery, no patient had received treatment of any kind. Sequenced: tumor tissue. Receptors were obtained from a female donor with papillary thyroid cancer or a benign thyroid nodule (not recorded which). Some clones in this sample may be carry-over from other donors' samples.

This clone is large (0.1 to 1%) within its sample. The genes are TRBV6-1 and TRBJ1-4, with 10 bases identical to TRBD1. The germline V gene has CDR1 MNHNS and CDR2 SASEGT. The junction had 10 bases not matched to a gene; V was cut back by 5 bases and J by 13 bases. The CDR3 extends over 14 amino acids. The CDR3 protein is CASSTRQGASGLFF. The CDR3, as DNA: TGTGCCAGCAGTACCAGACAGGGGGCGAGTGGACTGTTTTTT.

This clone was counted only a few times. This sequence joins TRBV15 and TRBJ1-3; D not certain. Per the germline V gene, CDR1 is LNHNV and CDR2 is YYDKDF (reference sequence). V dropped 0 bases and J dropped 7 bases, with 13 bases sitting between them. CDR3 length: 15 residues. The CDR3 DNA sequence: TGTGCCACCAGCAGAGAAGCCGCCTGGAGTAACACCATATATTTT. Its protein product is CATSREAAWSNTIYF.

V usage is TRBV30 and J usage is TRBJ1-4; 9 nucleotides align to TRBD1. The V gene's germline CDR1 is GTSNPN and CDR2 SVGIG (reference sequence). J gave up 8 bases and V 1 base, and 5 bases lay outside the gene matches. The CDR3 runs to 14 residues. The CDR3 DNA reads as TGTGCCTGGAGTGGGGGGACAGGGAACGAAAAACTGTTTTTT. It codes for CAWSGGTGNEKLFF.

This clone was counted between two and nine times. The chain joins TRBV19 to TRBJ2-1; 10 bases line up with TRBD1. The CDR3 length is 17 residues. Germline V gives CDR1 LNHDA, CDR2 SQIVND (reference sequence). Trimming at V came to 6 bases and at J to 0 bases, leaving 8 bases not matched to a gene. CDR3 nucleotide sequence: TGTGCCAGTAGGTCGACAGGGGGCTTTAGCTCCTACAATGAGCAGTTCTTC. It codes for CASRSTGGFSSYNEQFF.

This clone was found a few times. The rearrangement uses TRBV6-1 and TRBJ1-1, with 7 nucleotides matching TRBD1. Trimming at V came to 7 bases and at J to 0 bases, leaving 2 bases not matched to a gene. The CDR3 has 13 amino acids. The germline CDR1 and CDR2 sequences are MNHNS and SASEGT. The CDR3 reads CASNRGMNTEAFF. CDR3 coding DNA: TGTGCCAGCAACAGGGGCATGAACACTGAAGCTTTCTTT.

This clone was observed a few times. The chain uses TRBV6-5 and TRBJ1-1; no reliable D call. This CDR3 comprises 14 residues. Trimming shortened V by 2 bases and J by 7 bases, and 14 bases separated the two germline ends. The germline gives CDR1 MNHEY, CDR2 SVGAGI. Here the CDR3 reads CASSYGGAFSEAFF. DNA of the CDR3: TGTGCCAGCAGTTACGGTGGAGCCTTTAGTGAAGCTTTCTTT.

This chain uses TRBV11-2 with TRBJ1-5, with D possibly TRBD1 on 6 matching bases. Trimming removed 3 bases from V and 4 bases from J, with 10 bases in between. Germline V lookup: CDR1 SGHAT, CDR2 FQNNGV. CDR3 size: 14 residues. In DNA, the CDR3 is TGTGCCAGCAGCTTTGGGCAGGGGAATCAGCCCCAGCATTTT. As protein: CASSFGQGNQPQHF.

This chain uses TRBV12-5 with TRBJ1-1; 9 bases map to TRBD1. The CDR3 loop spans 16 amino acids. The V segment lost 6 bases and the J segment 5 bases; nucleotides outside the gene matches: 13. CDR1 is LGHNT and CDR2 is FRNRAP in the germline V gene. This CDR3 reads CASGPNYRGLKTEAFF. Written as DNA, the CDR3 is TGTGCTAGTGGGCCAAATTACAGGGGGCTAAAAACTGAAGCTTTCTTT.

In this sample, this clone turned up a few times. V gene TRBV6-2 or TRBV6-3 combines with J gene TRBJ2-7, with 7 bases lining up with TRBD2. V trimming: 7 bases; J trimming: 2 bases; junction bases outside the gene matches: 2. Germline V lookup: CDR1 MNHEY, CDR2 SVGEGT. CDR3 size: 12 residues. The CDR3 bases are TGTGCCAGCAAGGCGGGGGCCTACGAGCAGTACTTC. Amino acid sequence: CASKAGAYEQYF.

The chain combines TRBV6-2 or TRBV6-3 with TRBJ2-7; D is unresolved. Germline lookup yields CDR1 MNHEY and CDR2 SVGEGT. Deletions cut 7 bases from V and 5 bases from J, with 18 bases between. The CDR3 has 14 amino acids. The CDR3 bases are TGTGCCAGCAATAACCCTCGGAGTCTGAACGAGCAGTACTTC. This codes for CASNNPRSLNEQYF.

This clone was detected only a few times. The chain combines TRBV12-3 or TRBV12-4 with TRBJ2-3, with 7 positions matching TRBD1. V was pared by 2 bases and J by 0 bases, with 5 bases of the junction left unmatched. The CDR3 spans 16 residues. The CDR3 bases are TGTGCCAGCAGTTTACAGGGGGAAATTAGCACAGATACGCAGTATTTT. It is translated as CASSLQGEISTDTQYF.

The chain is built from TRBV6-1 and TRBJ2-1; 7 bases map to TRBD2. Germline trimming cut 0 bases from V and 2 bases from J; bases unmatched to any gene: 1. The CDR3 has 15 residues. Germline lookup yields CDR1 MNHNS and CDR2 SASEGT. This CDR3 reads CASSEAGGAYNEQFF. DNA for the CDR3: TGTGCCAGCAGTGAAGCGGGAGGGGCCTACAATGAGCAGTTCTTC.

This rearrangement joins TRBV11-3 to TRBJ2-2; either TRBD1 or TRBD2 may supply D (5 bases each). Per germline, CDR1 SGHNT and CDR2 YENEEA. The CDR3 is made up of 14 amino acids. V was cut by 5 bases and J by 4 bases, with 11 bases left in between. The CDR3 sequence is CASSRDGPTGELFF. The CDR3 bases are TGTGCCAGCAGCCGGGACGGCCCCACCGGGGAGCTGTTTTTT.

This clone was recorded a few times. The chain recombines TRBV6-2 or TRBV6-3 with TRBJ1-5, with D uncertain. CDR3 size: 17 residues. CDR1 and CDR2 from the germline V gene are MNHEY and SVGEGT. V was shortened by 4 bases and J by 0 bases, with 16 bases between the two germline ends. CDR3 DNA: TGTGCCAGCAGTTTCATAGACACTCAGTTTAGCAATCAGCCCCAGCATTTT. It encodes CASSFIDTQFSNQPQHF.

The rearrangement joins TRBV11-2 to TRBJ2-1; D is perhaps TRBD1 or TRBD2 (6 bases each). Germline CDR1 and CDR2: SGHAT and FQNNGV. Trimming shortened V by 4 bases and J by 12 bases, and 25 bases separated the two germline ends. This CDR3 has 16 residues. CDR3 bases: TGTGCCAGCAGCTCTCCGAGGGGGGCCCTCAGATCTGGGCAGTTCTTC. Translation gives CASSSPRGALRSGQFF.

This clone was detected only a few times. The V gene is TRBV27, the J gene TRBJ2-7; possible D gene TRBD2, 6 bases. CDR1 is MNHEY and CDR2 is SMNVEV in the germline V gene (reference sequence). The CDR3 has 13 amino acids. Trimming left V 3 bases short and J 4 bases short, with 10 bases between. The chain's CDR3 is CASSFGEEYEQYF. CDR3 DNA: TGTGCCAGCAGTTTCGGGGAGGAGTACGAGCAGTACTTC.

This clone turned up a few times. The V call is TRBV6-1, the J call TRBJ1-1; unclear D gene. Germline CDR1 and CDR2: MNHNS and SASEGT. The CDR3 loop spans 15 amino acids. V lost 7 bases and J 1 base, leaving 16 bases between the germline ends. The chain's CDR3 is CASTLRGLSNTEAFF. The DNA of the CDR3 is TGTGCCAGCACCCTTCGCGGGCTGTCGAACACTGAAGCTTTCTTT.

Regarding this clone: One junction end does not reproduce the germline sequence, and a read error may be involved. The chain has TRBV7-2 and TRBJ2-7; unclear D gene. Germline assignment: CDR1 SGHTA and CDR2 FQGNSA. The CDR3 totals 15 residues. The CDR3 reads CASSLVAATQYEQYF. CDR3 sequence (DNA): TGTGCCAGCAGCTTAGTGGCTGCCACTCAATACGAACAGTACTTC.

In this sample, this clone turned up a few times. The chain combines TRBV28 with TRBJ1-2, with D uncertain. V was clipped by 5 bases and J by 3 bases, with 10 bases between them. This CDR3 has 13 amino acids. Germline V gene lookup returns CDR1 MDHEN and CDR2 SYDVKM. CDR3 DNA: TGTGCCAGCAGTCCGTTGGACCACTATGGCTACACCTTC. Its protein is CASSPLDHYGYTF.

The chain couples TRBV5-6 to TRBJ2-1; D gene unclear. CDR3 length equals 11 residues. Trimming removed 2 bases at V and 8 bases at J, with 5 bases between. CDR1 is SGHDT and CDR2 is YYEEEE in the germline V gene. The CDR3 loop is CASSFWDEQFF. CDR3 nucleotides: TGTGCCAGCAGCTTTTGGGATGAGCAGTTCTTC.

The rearrangement links TRBV20-1 to TRBJ2-5; D may be TRBD1 or TRBD2 (5 bases each). Looked up from germline, CDR1 is DFQATT and CDR2 is SNEGSKA (reference sequence). This CDR3 region has 14 residues. V lost 0 bases and J lost 4, with 12 bases in between. The DNA of the CDR3 is TGCAGTGCTAGAGATCTAGAGGGGTTAGAGACCCAGTACTTC. This translates into CSARDLEGLETQYF.

This clone was detected only a few times. The CDR3 is CASSRKLAGESYNEQFF. The CDR3 coding sequence is TGTGCCAGCAGTCGTAAACTAGCGGGGGAATCCTACAATGAGCAGTTCTTC. The V and J genes are TRBV7-8 and TRBJ2-1; 11 bases agree with TRBD2. The ends lost 6 bases at V and 1 base at J; junction bases unmatched: 8. Germline V lookup: CDR1 SGHVS, CDR2 FQNEAQ. The CDR3 loop spans 17 amino acids.

Only a few counts were recorded for this clone. The chain uses TRBV12-3 or TRBV12-4 and TRBJ2-3; the D gene is possibly TRBD1 (5 bases). CDR3 length equals 13 residues. V was clipped by 2 bases and J by 8 bases, with 11 bases between them. This CDR3 is CASSLSGRGTQYF. CDR3 nucleotides: TGTGCCAGCAGTTTATCAGGGCGAGGTACGCAGTATTTT.

This clone has just a few counts. The chain couples TRBV6-1 to TRBJ2-3; 14 nucleotides align to TRBD2. Unmatched junction bases numbered 2, after V lost 6 bases and J lost 6 bases. This CDR3 spans 14 amino acids. The germline CDR1 and CDR2 sequences are MNHNS and SASEGT. The CDR3 DNA is TGTGCCAGCAGGACTAGCGGGAGGGCGGATACGCAGTATTTT. The encoded protein is CASRTSGRADTQYF.

The rearrangement uses TRBV20-1 and TRBJ2-7; no reliable D call. CDR3 size: 13 residues. V gave up 5 bases and J gave up 4 bases, with 15 bases separating them. Germline CDR1 DFQATT, CDR2 SNEGSKA (reference sequence). The CDR3 is CSAPLLVSYEQYF. The DNA of the CDR3 is TGCAGTGCTCCCTTGCTAGTATCTTACGAGCAGTACTTC.

This chain connects TRBV6-5 to TRBJ2-1, with 7 bases aligning to TRBD2. The CDR3 covers 16 residues. Looked up from germline, CDR1 is MNHEY and CDR2 is SVGAGI. The V and J ends lost 3 bases and 5 bases, in that order; junction bases with no gene match: 10. The CDR3 spells CASSYEWEGRHNEQFF. CDR3 DNA: TGTGCCAGCAGTTATGAGTGGGAGGGCCGCCACAATGAGCAGTTCTTC.

Concerning this clone: This may stem from a read error, because a much larger clone lies one nucleotide away. This rearrangement joins TRBV6-5 to TRBJ2-2; D unclear. Trimming stripped 0 bases from V and 1 base from J, with 0 bases between. The CDR3 length is 13 residues. Looked up from germline, CDR1 is MNHEY and CDR2 is SVGAGI. In nucleotides, the CDR3 is TGTGCCAGCAGTTACTCGAACACCGGGGAGCTGTTTTTT. It encodes CASSYSNTGELFF.

The rearrangement uses TRBV19 and TRBJ1-2; D may be TRBD1 (5 bases). The V end was cut by 1 base, the J end by 5 bases, with 17 bases between. This CDR3 is built from 16 residues. CDR1 is LNHDA, CDR2 SQIVND, per germline (reference sequence). CDR3 region: CASSIAHDSGEYGYTF. The CDR3 nucleotides are TGTGCCAGTAGTATAGCCCACGACAGTGGGGAGTATGGCTACACCTTC.

V gene TRBV19 combines with J gene TRBJ2-5, with D tentatively TRBD1 or TRBD2 (5 bases each). The V end lost 4 bases, the J end lost 1 base, and 7 bases lay between the germline ends. This CDR3 comprises 13 residues. Germline CDR1 is LNHDA and CDR2 is SQIVND (reference sequence). The CDR3 DNA reads as TGTGCCAGTAGTACGGGGACCCAAGAGACCCAGTACTTC. Its protein is CASSTGTQETQYF.